This T cell receptor beta chain came from a study of graft-versus-host responses after intestinal transplantation. Overall study: Isolated intestinal, liver-intestinal, or multivisceral transplants were what recipients had.

Germline V gene data show CDR1 as KGHSH and CDR2 as LQKENI. V lost 4 bases, J lost 1 base, and 14 bases lay in between. The CDR3 extends over 16 amino acids. Concerning this clone: Its antigen remains unknown.

Here immunoSEQ multiplex PCR was the method, and the copy in TCRdb shows in-frame clones only, minus some. The sample has around 93,000 clones; around nine tenths are singletons. Points from the study as a whole: Circulating GvH clones peaking coincided with falling HvG clones soon after transplant.

This TCR derives from a human donor who received an intestinal transplant. The sequenced sample was unstimulated CD8+ T cells sorted from spleen or lymph node cells, obtained before intestinal transplant. The V call is TRBV18, the J call TRBJ2-1; a weak D match, TRBD1 (5 bases). CDR3 DNA sequence: TGTGCCAGCTCACTGACGGTCGCAGGGTCCTACAATGAGCAGTTCTTC. Its translation is CASSLTVAGSYNEQFF.